Following are 29 T cell receptor beta chains from one sample sequenced in a study of blood T cell repertoires in COVID-19. Assay: immunoSEQ multiplex PCR; the TCRdb copy retains only in-frame clones and omits some. This sample carries about 70,000 clones, 65% to 90% of them seen once, and the ten largest clones take more than 1.4%. Sequenced input: peripheral blood. Receptors were obtained from a woman aged 55-70 years with acute or convalescent COVID-19.

As regards this clone: The same CDR3 arises from other DNA sequences in this sample as well. The V gene is TRBV14, the J gene TRBJ1-1; D unresolved. The CDR3 sequence is 13 residues long. Trimming shortened V by 2 bases and J by 2 bases, and 6 bases separated the two germline ends. Per the germline V gene, CDR1 is SGHDN and CDR2 is FVKESK. CDR3 sequence (DNA): TGTGCCAGCAGCCAAACTGCTAACACTGAAGCTTTCTTT. It encodes CASSQTANTEAFF.

This clone has a handful of counts. The V and J genes are TRBV15 and TRBJ1-1; D uncertain. The CDR3 covers 14 residues. From germline, CDR1 is LNHNV and CDR2 YYDKDF (reference sequence). The germline V and J ends were trimmed by 0 bases and 6 bases, with 11 bases remaining between them. CDR3 residues: CATSRDRVRAEAFF. The CDR3 DNA reads TGTGCCACCAGCAGAGATCGGGTCCGGGCTGAAGCTTTCTTT.

CDR3 in DNA: TGTGCCAGCAGTGAGGGACAGGTCAATCAGCCCCAGCATTTT. Protein sequence: CASSEGQVNQPQHF. This chain uses TRBV27 with TRBJ1-5; TRBD1 aligns across 8 bases. CDR1 MNHEY and CDR2 SMNVEV come from the germline V gene (reference sequence). The V gene end was trimmed by 5 bases and the J gene end by 3 bases; junction bases not matched to a gene: 3. The CDR3 is made up of 14 amino acids.

This rearrangement joins TRBV3-1 (or the pseudogene TRBV3-2) to TRBJ2-1, with a tentative D call TRBD1 (6 bases). CDR1 is LGHDT and CDR2 is YNNKEL in the germline V gene (reference sequence). The germline V and J ends were trimmed by 2 bases and 3 bases, with 11 bases remaining between them. CDR3 size: 15 residues. The CDR3 DNA reads TGTGCCAGCAGCCAATACAGGGTCAGCTACAATGAGCAGTTCTTC. Encoded protein: CASSQYRVSYNEQFF.

V gene TRBV7-2 combines with J gene TRBJ1-4; TRBD1 agrees at 7 bases. This CDR3 contains 17 residues. Germline values: CDR1 SGHTA, CDR2 FQGNSA. Trimming removed 3 bases from V and 0 bases from J; junction bases left unmatched: 7. The CDR3, as DNA: TGTGCCAGCAGCTTGAGGACAGGACTGGCAACTAATGAAAAACTGTTTTTT. This sequence encodes CASSLRTGLATNEKLFF.

V is TRBV10-1 and J is TRBJ2-7; 7 nucleotides align to TRBD2. The CDR3 covers 11 residues. With 10 bases clipped from V and 3 bases from J, the junction kept 3 bases outside the gene matches. Per the germline V gene, CDR1 is WNHNN and CDR2 is SYGVQD (reference sequence). The CDR3 sequence is CATRGDYEQYF. The CDR3 nucleotides read TGCGCCACCCGGGGGGACTACGAGCAGTACTTC.

This chain links TRBV5-6 with TRBJ2-6; D remains ambiguous. The germline CDR1 and CDR2 sequences are SGHDT and YYEEEE. Trimming stripped 8 bases from V and 0 bases from J, with 9 bases between. The CDR3 consists of 14 residues. This CDR3 is CASTYISGANVLTF. CDR3 DNA sequence: TGTGCCAGTACATATATCTCTGGGGCCAACGTCCTGACTTTC.

The CDR3 DNA reads TGTGCCAGCAGCTTGTTTAACTCCCGGGACACTGAAGCTTTCTTT. Amino acid sequence: CASSLFNSRDTEAFF. The chain joins TRBV5-4 to TRBJ1-1; D ambiguous. V gave up 1 base and J gave up 3 bases, with 13 bases separating them. The CDR3 contains 15 residues. Per the germline V gene, CDR1 is SGHNT and CDR2 is YYREEE (reference sequence). Looking up the rest from reference TRBV5-4 and TRBJ1-1 gives the full variable domain: ETGVTQSPTHLIKTRGQQVTLRCSSQSGHNTVSWYQQALGQGPQFIFQYYREEENGRGNFPPRFSGLQFPNYSSELNVNALELDDSALYLCASSLFNSRDTEAFFGQGTRLTVV.

The chain couples TRBV6-5 to TRBJ1-5; D gene unclear. From germline, CDR1 is MNHEY and CDR2 SVGAGI. V shed 2 bases and J shed 1 base, with 6 bases lying between them. The CDR3 is 14 residues long. The CDR3 loop is CASSYGRSNQPQHF. The CDR3 nucleotides read TGTGCCAGCAGTTACGGGAGAAGCAATCAGCCCCAGCATTTT.

This chain uses TRBV4-1 with TRBJ1-2, with TRBD1 as a possible D gene (6 bases). The germline gives CDR1 MGHRA, CDR2 YSYEKL. Deletions cut 4 bases from V and 4 bases from J, with 13 bases between. CDR3 length: 14 residues. This chain's CDR3 is CASSPGARGYGYTF. CDR3 bases: TGCGCCAGCAGCCCTGGGGCCAGGGGCTATGGCTACACCTTC.

This rearrangement joins TRBV19 to TRBJ1-2; D is ambiguous. Between the trimmed V and J ends, which lost 4 bases and 7 bases, there was a span of 16 bases. Germline-derived CDR1 and CDR2 are LNHDA and SQIVND (reference sequence). There are 14 residues in the CDR3. CDR3 in DNA: TGTGCCAGTAGTACCCGGGAGAGGAGTCTTGGCTACACCTTC. Protein: CASSTRERSLGYTF.

This chain connects TRBV3-1 (or the pseudogene TRBV3-2) to TRBJ2-7; 8 bases are shared with TRBD2. The J segment lost 3 bases and the V segment lost 2 bases, leaving 6 bases of the junction unmatched. The CDR3 covers 15 residues. Germline-derived CDR1 and CDR2 are LGHDT and YNNKEL (reference sequence). The chain's CDR3 is CASSQLAGGNYEQYF. As DNA, the CDR3 is TGTGCCAGCAGCCAACTAGCGGGCGGGAACTACGAGCAGTACTTC.

This clone was detected only a few times. The chain uses TRBV27 and TRBJ1-2; D is ambiguous. Germline CDR1 and CDR2: MNHEY and SMNVEV (reference sequence). CDR3 length: 14 residues. V lost 5 bases to trimming and J lost 5 bases, with 15 bases between them. The CDR3 DNA sequence: TGTGCCAGCAGTCGTGGCGGGCCGGGGTATGGCTACACCTTC. This translates into CASSRGGPGYGYTF.

This chain links TRBV19 with TRBJ1-5, with TRBD1 as a possible D gene (5 bases). CDR1 is LNHDA, CDR2 SQIVND, per germline (reference sequence). The V end lost 1 base, the J end lost 5 bases, and 18 bases lay between the germline ends. CDR3 length equals 17 residues. The CDR3 sequence: CASSIGPPGRSYQPQHF. Here the CDR3 DNA reads TGTGCCAGTAGTATAGGCCCCCCAGGGAGGTCGTATCAGCCCCAGCATTTT.

The DNA for the CDR3 is TGTGCCAGCAGTGGAACAGGGGGCTGGGGCACTGAAGCTTTCTTT. Protein sequence: CASSGTGGWGTEAFF. The rearrangement uses TRBV28 and TRBJ1-1; 9 bases map to TRBD1. With V trimmed by 5 bases and J by 4 bases, 8 bases remained unmatched. The CDR3 sequence is 15 residues long. Germline V CDR1 and CDR2: MDHEN, SYDVKM.

V is TRBV18 and J is TRBJ2-7; TRBD2 matches 7 bases. The ends lost 1 base at V and 5 bases at J; junction bases unmatched: 8. CDR1 and CDR2 from the germline V gene are KGHSH and LQKENI. The CDR3 contains 15 residues. The CDR3 nucleotides are TGTGCCAGCTCACCACGTCCCTCGGGGGGTAACGAGCAGTACTTC. This gives the protein CASSPRPSGGNEQYF.

CDR3 DNA: TGTGCCAGCAGCTTTTGGACAGGGATTATTGGAAACACCATATATTTT. Translated, it gives CASSFWTGIIGNTIYF. The chain carries TRBV7-9 and TRBJ1-3; 8 bases agree with TRBD1. The germline gives CDR1 SEHNR, CDR2 FQNEAQ (reference sequence). The CDR3 extends over 16 amino acids. J was trimmed by 3 bases and V by 3 bases; bases with no gene match: 7.

This rearrangement joins TRBV19 to TRBJ1-5, with D perhaps matching TRBD1 (6 bases). V lost 4 bases, J lost 1 base, and 20 bases lay in between. The CDR3 contains 18 residues. Germline lookup yields CDR1 LNHDA and CDR2 SQIVND (reference sequence). DNA of the CDR3: TGTGCCAGTAGTACCTATGATCCCCGACAGGTCAGCAATCAGCCCCAGCATTTT. This sequence encodes CASSTYDPRQVSNQPQHF.

The chain uses TRBV5-5 and TRBJ2-1; no firm D call. Germline V gene data show CDR1 as SGHKS and CDR2 as YYEKEE (reference sequence). The CDR3 loop spans 14 amino acids. Trimming cost V 4 bases and J 10 bases, with 18 bases left between them. Here the CDR3 reads CASSPQVEFGEQFF. The DNA of the CDR3 is TGTGCCAGCAGCCCGCAAGTAGAATTCGGGGAGCAGTTCTTC.

V and J are TRBV6-4 and TRBJ1-2, with 9 bases fitting TRBD1. V was pared by 1 base and J by 7 bases, with 10 bases of the junction left unmatched. The CDR3 spans 16 residues. CDR1 is MRHNA, CDR2 SNTAGT, per germline. CDR3 DNA sequence: TGTGCCAGCAGTGACTATAAACAGGGGGCCCAGAGTGGCTACACCTTC. Amino acid sequence: CASSDYKQGAQSGYTF.

The chain links TRBV2 to TRBJ1-6, with D possibly matching TRBD1 (6 bases). Trimming cost V 6 bases and J 7 bases, with 16 bases left between them. The CDR3 totals 15 residues. Looked up from germline, CDR1 is SNHLY and CDR2 is FYNNEI. The CDR3 DNA sequence: TGTGCCAGCAGGGGCACAGGGTTGGGAAATTCACCCCTCCACTTT. Its translation is CASRGTGLGNSPLHF.

The chain uses TRBV4-2 and TRBJ2-3; weak D call: TRBD1 (6 bases). From germline, CDR1 is LGHNA and CDR2 YNFKEQ. The CDR3 loop spans 16 amino acids. Trimming took 1 base from V and 2 from J, leaving 13 bases between them. CDR3 protein: CASSQAGTQSTDTQYF. In DNA form, the CDR3 reads TGTGCCAGCAGCCAAGCCGGGACACAATCCACAGATACGCAGTATTTT.

The chain recombines TRBV19 with TRBJ2-1; TRBD1 aligns across 8 bases. CDR3 length equals 15 residues. The germline V gene encodes CDR1 LNHDA and CDR2 SQIVND (reference sequence). The V gene end was trimmed by 4 bases and the J gene end by 8 bases; junction bases not matched to a gene: 10. The CDR3 DNA reads as TGTGCCAGTAGTAGTGGACAGGGTTCTGTTTATGAGCAGTTCTTC. This gives the protein CASSSGQGSVYEQFF.

The chain couples TRBV7-9 to TRBJ1-2, with a possible D match to TRBD1 (6 bases). This CDR3 region has 13 residues. Germline lookup yields CDR1 SEHNR and CDR2 FQNEAQ (reference sequence). V was clipped by 8 bases and J by 8 bases, with 18 bases between them. CDR3 in DNA: TGTGCCAGCCTCCCAACAGGGTCTGGCGGCTACACCTTC. It encodes CASLPTGSGGYTF. Filled out from reference TRBV7-9 and TRBJ1-2, the complete variable domain reads DTGVSQNPRHKITKRGQNVTFRCDPISEHNRLYWYRQTLGQGPEFLTYFQNEAQLEKSRLLSDRFSAERPKGSFSTLEIQRTEQGDSAMYLCASLPTGSGGYTFGSGTRLTVV.

The chain carries TRBV2 and TRBJ1-5, with D perhaps matching TRBD1 (5 bases). The ends were cut back, 6 bases at V and 2 bases at J, with 8 bases in the middle. Per germline, CDR1 SNHLY and CDR2 FYNNEI. The CDR3 has 13 amino acids. This chain's CDR3 is CASRGQGNQPQHF. CDR3 nucleotide sequence: TGTGCCAGCAGGGGGCAGGGCAATCAGCCCCAGCATTTT.

The rearrangement links TRBV7-6 to TRBJ2-2; D is possibly TRBD1 (5 bases). CDR3 size: 13 residues. Trimming pared 3 bases from V and 6 bases from J, leaving 8 bases between. Per germline, CDR1 SGHVS and CDR2 FNYEAQ. This CDR3 reads CASSFSGPGELFF. CDR3 DNA sequence: TGTGCCAGCAGCTTTTCAGGGCCCGGGGAGCTGTTTTTT.

The chain employs TRBV5-4 and TRBJ1-2; TRBD1 agrees at 7 bases. The trim removed 0 bases at V and 4 bases at J, leaving 3 bases unmatched. The CDR3 is 14 residues long. Germline CDR1 is SGHNT and CDR2 is YYREEE (reference sequence). CDR3 bases: TGTGCCAGCAGCTTGGAGACAGGGAGCTATGGCTACACCTTC. It encodes CASSLETGSYGYTF.

This chain links TRBV12-3 or TRBV12-4 with TRBJ1-1, with D uncertain. V shed 5 bases and J shed 6 bases, with 13 bases lying between them. The CDR3 is made up of 13 amino acids. CDR3 in DNA: TGTGCCAGCAGTGAGAGGGTTGTCCCTGAAGCTTTCTTT. It is translated as CASSERVVPEAFF.

This chain joins TRBV6-5 and TRBJ2-2; tentatively, D is TRBD2 (5 bases). V lost 7 bases, J lost 1 base, and 13 bases lay in between. The CDR3 runs 15 residues. The germline CDR1 and CDR2 sequences are MNHEY and SVGAGI. The CDR3: CASTPGSGNTGELFF. For the CDR3, the DNA is TGTGCCAGCACCCCGGGGTCAGGGAACACCGGGGAGCTGTTTTTT.